The clone carrying this T cell receptor beta chain was seen a few times. Researchers made TCR beta libraries by using iRepertoire HTBI primers and running Arm-PCR on CDR3 regions. One entry per CDR3 protein results from TCRdb running MiXCR on the multiplex PCR reads. The data contain 250,000 to 300,000 distinct CDR3 sequences, approximately 20% of them seen just once; the ten biggest clones take up approximately 60%. This sample was taken from a study of regulatory T cells in long-lasting Graves disease. Time point specified: persistent/refractory GD, antithyroid drugs over 5 years with positive TRAb. PBMC-extracted RNA yielded the TCR library. American Thyroid Association guidelines served as the basis for diagnosing Graves' disease. The germline CDR1 and CDR2 sequences are MDHEN and SYDVKM. Trimming took off 6 bases at V and 4 bases at J, with 19 bases between the two ends. CDR3 size: 15 residues.

V gene TRBV28 combines with J gene TRBJ2-7; a weak D match, TRBD1 (5 bases). The sequencing used peripheral blood mononuclear cells (PBMCs), collected when the disease was refractory, from a patient treated with antithyroid drugs. The TCR comes from a female donor with Graves disease. In nucleotides, the CDR3 is TGTGCCAGCAGCCCAAGGACACCCCCTGCATACGAGCAGTACTTC. Amino acids: CASSPRTPPAYEQYF.